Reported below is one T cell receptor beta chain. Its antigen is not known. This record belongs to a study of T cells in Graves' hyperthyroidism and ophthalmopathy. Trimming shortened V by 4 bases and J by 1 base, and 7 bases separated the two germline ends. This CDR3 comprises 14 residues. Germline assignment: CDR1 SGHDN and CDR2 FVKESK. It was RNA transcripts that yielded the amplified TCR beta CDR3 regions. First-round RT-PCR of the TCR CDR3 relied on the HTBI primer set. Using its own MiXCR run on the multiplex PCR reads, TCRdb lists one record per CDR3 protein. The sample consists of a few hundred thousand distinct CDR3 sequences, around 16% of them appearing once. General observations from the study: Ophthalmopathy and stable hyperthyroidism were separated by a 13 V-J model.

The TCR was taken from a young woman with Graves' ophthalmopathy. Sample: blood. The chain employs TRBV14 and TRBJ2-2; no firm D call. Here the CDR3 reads CASSRDWNTGELFF. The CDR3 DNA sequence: TGTGCCAGCAGCCGTGACTGGAACACCGGGGAGCTGTTTTTT.